At least ten counts were recorded for the clone carrying this T cell receptor (beta chain). CDR3 length: 15 amino acids. This sample was included in a study of early T cells in non-severe SARS-CoV-2 infection. MiXCR, applied by TCRdb to the 5' RACE reads, yields one record per CDR3 protein. The sample records 95,000 to 150,000 distinct CDR3 sequences, 15% being singletons. The chain combines TRBV21-1 with TRBJ2-1; no check of the table's D call, TRBD1, against the DNA was made. TRBV21-1 is a recognized pseudogene. The sample was whole blood. This clonotype was obtained from an adult who was a healthcare worker with PCR-confirmed SARS-CoV-2 infection or an uninfected control (not recorded which). The CDR3, as DNA: TGTGCCAGCAGCAAAGTGGGGGGCTCCTACAATGAGCAGTTCTTC. Translating it yields CASSKVGGSYNEQFF.